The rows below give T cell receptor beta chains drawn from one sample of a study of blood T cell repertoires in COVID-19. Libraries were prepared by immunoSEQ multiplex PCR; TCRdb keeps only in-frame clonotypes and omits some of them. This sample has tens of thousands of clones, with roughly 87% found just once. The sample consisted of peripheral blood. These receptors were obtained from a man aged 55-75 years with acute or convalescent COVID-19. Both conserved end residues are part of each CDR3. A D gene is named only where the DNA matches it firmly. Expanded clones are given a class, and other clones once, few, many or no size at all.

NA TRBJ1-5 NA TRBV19 TGTGCCAGTAGTAGGAGAGAGGTGTCCAATCAGCCCCAGCATTTT CASSRREVSNQPQHF
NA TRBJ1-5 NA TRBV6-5 TGTGCCAGCAGTTACGGCGGGTTGGGCAATCAGCCCCAGCATTTT CASSYGGLGNQPQHF
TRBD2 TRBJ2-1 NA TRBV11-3 TGTGCCAGCAGCTTAGGAATTATGCGGGGGACTTACAATGAGCAGTTCTTC CASSLGIMRGTYNEQFF
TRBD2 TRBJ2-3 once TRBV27 TGTGCCAGCAGGCGGACTAGCGGGGGGACCGATACGCAGTATTTT CASRRTSGGTDTQYF
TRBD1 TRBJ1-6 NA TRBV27 TGTGCCAGCAGTTTACTTCTCGACAGGGGGCAGATGTCCCTCCACTTT CASSLLLDRGQMSLHF
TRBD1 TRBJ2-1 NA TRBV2 TGTGCCAGCAGTGAAGGGCAGGGGGTCGTCTATGAGCAGTTCTTC CASSEGQGVVYEQFF
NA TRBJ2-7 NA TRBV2 TGTGCCAGCAGTGGGGGGGACAGTATTACGGCCTACGAGCAGTACTTC CASSGGDSITAYEQYF
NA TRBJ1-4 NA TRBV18 TGTGCCAGCTCACCACCAATTGGGGGCGGGAATGAAAAACTGTTTTTT CASSPPIGGGNEKLFF
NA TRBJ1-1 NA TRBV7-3 TGTGCCAGCAGCGAAGGCCGGGACACGCAAACCGCTTTCTTT CASSEGRDTQTAFF
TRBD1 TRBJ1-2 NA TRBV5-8 TGTGCCAGCAGCCAAGGGACAGCCGCTAACTATGGCTACACCTTC CASSQGTAANYGYTF
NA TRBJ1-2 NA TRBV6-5 TGTGCCAGCAGCCCAGACAGTAACTATGGCTACACCTTC CASSPDSNYGYTF
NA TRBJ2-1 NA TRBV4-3 TGCGCCAGCAGCCAAGAGGGGGGCGTCGGGGGGAGTGAGCAGTTCTTC CASSQEGGVGGSEQFF
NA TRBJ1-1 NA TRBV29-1 TGCAGCGTTTATGGCAGGGAGAACACTGAAGCTTTCTTT CSVYGRENTEAFF
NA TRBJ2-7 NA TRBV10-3 TGTGCCATCAGCTCCTACAGGGCCGAGCAGTACTTC CAISSYRAEQYF
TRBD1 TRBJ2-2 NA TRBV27 TGTGCCAGCACCCCAGGGGGCGCAAAAACCGGGGAGCTGTTTTTT CASTPGGAKTGELFF
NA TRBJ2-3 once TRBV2 TGTGCCAGCAGAGATACTAGCACAGGGGCAGATACGCAGTATTTT CASRDTSTGADTQYF
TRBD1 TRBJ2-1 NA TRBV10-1 TGCGCCAGCGGGGGAGACAGGGACAGGTACAATGAGCAGTTCTTC CASGGDRDRYNEQFF
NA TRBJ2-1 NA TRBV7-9 TGTGCCAGCAGCTTAACAGAACCGCTAAATGAGCAGTTCTTC CASSLTEPLNEQFF
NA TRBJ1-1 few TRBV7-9 TGTGCCAGCAGCTTAGAAGGGGGGAACACTGAAGCTTTCTTT CASSLEGGNTEAFF
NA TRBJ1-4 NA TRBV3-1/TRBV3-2 TGTGCCAGCAGCCAAGGGGGAGGGGTGAATGAAAAACTGTTTTTT CASSQGGGVNEKLFF
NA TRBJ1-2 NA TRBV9 TGTGCCAGCAGCGTAGGAACAGACCTCTATGGCTACACCTTC CASSVGTDLYGYTF
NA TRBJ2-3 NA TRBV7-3 TGTGCCAGCAGCTTACGCGGGGGCCGCACAGATACGCAGTATTTT CASSLRGGRTDTQYF
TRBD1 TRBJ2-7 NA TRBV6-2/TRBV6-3 TGTGCCAGCAGTGCAGGGGGCGGCTACGAGCAGTACTTC CASSAGGGYEQYF
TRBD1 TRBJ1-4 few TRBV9 TGTGCCAGCAGCTCCGGGACAGGTGAAAAACTGTTTTTT CASSSGTGEKLFF
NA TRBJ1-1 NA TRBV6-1 TGTGCCAGCAGTGACCTGGCTCAGAAGAACACTGAAGCTTTCTTT CASSDLAQKNTEAFF
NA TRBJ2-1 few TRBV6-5 TGTGCCAGCAGTTACGGCGGGCGAAGCACCAATGAGCAGTTCTTC CASSYGGRSTNEQFF
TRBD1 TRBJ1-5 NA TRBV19 TGTGCCAGCAAACAGGGGAATCAGCCCCAGCATTTT CASKQGNQPQHF
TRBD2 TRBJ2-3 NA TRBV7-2 TGTGCCAGCAGCTGGATAGCGGGGAACACAGATACGCAGTATTTT CASSWIAGNTDTQYF
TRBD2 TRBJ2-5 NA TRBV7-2 TGTGCCAGCAGCTCCGGGACTAGCGGGGGGGCTTCGGAGACCCAGTACTTC CASSSGTSGGASETQYF
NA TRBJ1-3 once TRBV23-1 TGCGCCAGCAGGCCGATGAGGGCTGGAAACACCATATATTTT CASRPMRAGNTIYF
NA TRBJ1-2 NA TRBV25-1 TGTGCCAGCAGTAAACCAGGGTCGCCCTATGGCTACACCTTC CASSKPGSPYGYTF
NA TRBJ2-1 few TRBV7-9 TGTGCCAGCACCCGATGGATCGGTGCAGGGGGGTCTTTGTCAGGGGAGCAGTTCTTC CASTRWIGAGGSLSGEQFF
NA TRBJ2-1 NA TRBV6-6 TGTGCCAGCAACCTATACGGGGGAGATGAGCAGTTCTTC CASNLYGGDEQFF
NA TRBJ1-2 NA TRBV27 TGTGCCAGTAAACAGGGTAACTATGGCTACACCTTC CASKQGNYGYTF
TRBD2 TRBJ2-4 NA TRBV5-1 TGCGCCAGCAGCTCCGAGACTAGCGGGGGACCACGGGGGGCCAAAAACATTCAGTACTTC CASSSETSGGPRGAKNIQYF
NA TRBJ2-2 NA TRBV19 TGTGCCAGTAAGACACGAGGAGGGAGAACCGGGGAGCTGTTTTTT CASKTRGGRTGELFF
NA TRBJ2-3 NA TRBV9 TGTGCCAGCAGCGTAGACGGGGGAACTACTAATACGCAGTATTTT CASSVDGGTTNTQYF
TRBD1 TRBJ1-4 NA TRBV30 TGTGCCTGGAGTGAGGGGGCAGGGGGCTACGAAAAACTGTTTTTT CAWSEGAGGYEKLFF
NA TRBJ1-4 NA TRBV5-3 TGTGCCAGAAAGGGAAGGGAGGGTGAAAAACTGTTTTTT CARKGREGEKLFF
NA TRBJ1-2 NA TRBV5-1 TGCGCCAGCCGGCCCCGGGGGGACTATGGCTACACCTTC CASRPRGDYGYTF
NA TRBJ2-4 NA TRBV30 TGTGCCTGGAGTGTAGGGGTGGTAGCCAAAAACATTCAGTACTTC CAWSVGVVAKNIQYF
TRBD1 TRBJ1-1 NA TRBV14 TGTGCCAGCAGCCAAGTGAGCCGGGACAGGGAATTTAGGTGGGGTGCTGAAGCTTTCTTT CASSQVSRDREFRWGAEAFF
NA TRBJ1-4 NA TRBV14 TGTGCCAGCAGTCCCTTCGGTGAAAAACTGTTTTTT CASSPFGEKLFF
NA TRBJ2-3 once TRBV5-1 TGCGCCAGCAGCTTGGGCAGGGCTAGCACAGATACGCAGTATTTT CASSLGRASTDTQYF